One sample yielded the 27 T cell receptor beta chains listed below, sequenced in a study of blood T cell repertoires in COVID-19. The assay was immunoSEQ multiplex PCR, and TCRdb's table has in-frame clones only and misses some. The table includes about 200,000 clones, 85% to 90% detected once. The material sequenced was peripheral blood. All receptors come from a man younger than 35 with active or convalescent COVID-19.

The chain joins TRBV12-3 or TRBV12-4 to TRBJ1-3; possibly TRBD1 for D (5 bases). V was cut by 6 bases and J by 9 bases, with 15 bases left in between. CDR3 length: 13 residues. This chain's CDR3 is CASSGTAGGTIYF. The DNA of the CDR3 is TGTGCCAGCAGCGGGACTGCCGGAGGCACCATATATTTT.

This clone was detected only once. The chain joins TRBV7-9 to TRBJ2-5; TRBD1 matches 7 bases. Trimming cost V 3 bases and J 6 bases; bases outside gene matches: 10. The V gene's germline CDR1 is SEHNR and CDR2 FQNEAQ (reference sequence). The CDR3 is 15 residues long. The CDR3 DNA is TGTGCCAGCAGCTTCGTGCAGGGGGAGATGCAGACCCAGTACTTC. It encodes CASSFVQGEMQTQYF.

This chain connects TRBV27 to TRBJ1-2, with 8 bases lining up with TRBD1. Germline assignment: CDR1 MNHEY and CDR2 SMNVEV (reference sequence). The CDR3 totals 13 residues. Trimming cost V 5 bases and J 8 bases; bases outside gene matches: 7. Written as DNA, the CDR3 is TGTGCCAGCAGTCCGCAGGACAGGGACGGCTACACCTTC. Protein sequence: CASSPQDRDGYTF.

This clone appeared once. The J gene is TRBJ2-2, the V gene TRBV7-3; D is unresolved. The CDR3 runs to 14 residues. V was cut by 3 bases and J by 0 bases, with 5 bases left in between. From germline, CDR1 is SGHTA and CDR2 FQGTGA. Here the CDR3 reads CASSFLPNTGELFF. The DNA of the CDR3 is TGTGCCAGCAGCTTTCTACCGAACACCGGGGAGCTGTTTTTT.

The V and J genes are TRBV30 and TRBJ2-7; D perhaps matches TRBD1 (5 bases). This CDR3 has 14 amino acids. V was clipped by 0 bases and J by 6 bases, with 15 bases between them. Germline assignment: CDR1 GTSNPN and CDR2 SVGIG (reference sequence). For the CDR3, the DNA is TGTGCCTGGAGTGTAACGCAGGGTTCATCCGAGCAGTACTTC. It is translated as CAWSVTQGSSEQYF. Combining the CDR3 with reference TRBV30 and TRBJ2-7 gives the whole variable domain SQTIHQWPATLVQPVGSPLSLECTVEGTSNPNLYWYRQAAGRGLQLLFYSVGIGQISSEVPQNLSASRPQDRQFILSSKKLLLSDSGFYLCAWSVTQGSSEQYFGPGTRLTVT.

The V gene is TRBV9, the J gene TRBJ2-7; TRBD2 is a possible D gene (6 bases). Germline V lookup: CDR1 SGDLS, CDR2 YYNGEE. Between the trimmed V and J ends, which lost 4 bases and 0 bases, there was a span of 20 bases. The CDR3 length is 17 residues. Written as DNA, the CDR3 is TGTGCCAGCAGCCAACGGGACTCCGGTTGGGGCTCCTACGAGCAGTACTTC. Translation: CASSQRDSGWGSYEQYF.

Details on this clone: This sample also contains other DNA sequences that code for the same CDR3. The chain uses TRBV18 and TRBJ2-1; 9 bases are shared with TRBD1. V dropped 2 bases and J dropped 1; count of bases not matched to a gene: 0. The CDR3 sequence is 15 residues long. Germline V gene data show CDR1 as KGHSH and CDR2 as LQKENI. CDR3 sequence reads: CASSPGTGSYNEQFF. CDR3 DNA sequence: TGTGCCAGCTCACCAGGGACAGGGTCCTACAATGAGCAGTTCTTC. Full variable domain (outside the CDR3, taken from reference TRBV18 and TRBJ2-1): NAGVMQNPRHLVRRRGQEARLRCSPMKGHSHVYWYRQLPEEGLKFMVYLQKENIIDESGMPKERFSAEFPKEGPSILRIQQVVRGDSAAYFCASSPGTGSYNEQFFGPGTRLTVL.

The chain is built from TRBV4-2 and TRBJ1-5; D remains ambiguous. The V and J ends lost 3 bases and 5 bases respectively, with 8 bases between them. Looked up from germline, CDR1 is LGHNA and CDR2 is YNFKEQ. The CDR3 is 13 amino acids. The CDR3 sequence: CASSQNRDQPQHF. The DNA for the CDR3 is TGTGCCAGCAGCCAGAATCGGGATCAGCCCCAGCATTTT.

V and J are TRBV7-6 and TRBJ2-5; 8 nucleotides line up with TRBD1. V gave up 1 base and J gave up 2 bases; unmatched junction bases: 9. The CDR3 length is 17 residues. Germline V gene data show CDR1 as SGHVS and CDR2 as FNYEAQ. CDR3 region: CASSLGYGTGYQETQYF. DNA for the CDR3: TGTGCCAGCAGCTTAGGGTACGGGACAGGATATCAAGAGACCCAGTACTTC.

This rearrangement joins TRBV12-5 to TRBJ1-3; D not resolved. V dropped 5 bases and J dropped 3 bases, with 26 bases sitting between them. The CDR3 is 19 residues long. CDR1 and CDR2 from the germline V gene are LGHNT and FRNRAP. This chain's CDR3 is CASGPNFAKDGKGGNTIYF. Written as DNA, the CDR3 is TGTGCTAGTGGTCCGAACTTCGCGAAGGACGGGAAGGGTGGAAACACCATATATTTT.

The rearrangement joins TRBV11-2 to TRBJ2-5; 10 bases agree with TRBD1. The CDR3 consists of 17 residues. The trim removed 5 bases at V and 1 base at J, leaving 10 bases unmatched. The V gene's germline CDR1 is SGHAT and CDR2 FQNNGV. The CDR3 nucleotides are TGTGCCAGCAGCAGGACAGGGGGAGCGGGCCTCCAAGAGACCCAGTACTTC. Protein product: CASSRTGGAGLQETQYF.

This clone was counted only a few times. This chain links TRBV12-3 or TRBV12-4 with TRBJ2-7, with D maybe TRBD1 (5 bases). V shed 6 bases and J shed 2 bases, with 11 bases lying between them. The CDR3 runs 13 residues. CDR3 region: CASSLQVTYEQYF. The CDR3 DNA sequence: TGTGCCAGCAGCCTACAGGTAACCTACGAGCAGTACTTC.

This sequence joins TRBV19 and TRBJ2-5; D unresolved. The CDR3 has 19 amino acids. Trimming removed 3 bases at V and 5 bases at J, with 28 bases between. Germline V lookup: CDR1 LNHDA, CDR2 SQIVND (reference sequence). Written as DNA, the CDR3 is TGTGCCAGTAGTATTAAATTAACCGGTTTAGGCAGCGACCGGGAGACCCAGTACTTC. Protein: CASSIKLTGLGSDRETQYF.

The chain uses TRBV10-3 and TRBJ2-7; 11 bases map to TRBD2. V dropped 4 bases and J dropped 1; count of bases not matched to a gene: 3. Germline V gene lookup returns CDR1 ENHRY and CDR2 SYGVKD. This CDR3 contains 15 residues. The CDR3 DNA reads as TGTGCCATCAGTGGGGGGACTAGCGGTTCCTACGAGCAGTACTTC. Translation: CAISGGTSGSYEQYF.

The chain carries TRBV12-5 and TRBJ1-1; TRBD1 might be the D (5 bases). This CDR3 has 13 amino acids. V lost 7 bases, J lost 7 bases, and 16 bases lay in between. Germline lookup yields CDR1 LGHNT and CDR2 FRNRAP. The DNA of the CDR3 is TGTGCTAGTGTCCTCCCGCCTCAGGGTGAAGCTTTCTTT. Protein sequence: CASVLPPQGEAFF.

The chain combines TRBV4-2 with TRBJ2-5; 8 bases align to TRBD2. The CDR3 totals 17 residues. The V and J ends lost 1 base and 2 bases, in that order; junction bases with no gene match: 9. The germline V gene has CDR1 LGHNA and CDR2 YNFKEQ. The CDR3 reads CASSQAPFGGGQETQYF. CDR3 DNA sequence: TGTGCCAGCAGCCAAGCGCCTTTCGGCGGGGGGCAAGAGACCCAGTACTTC.

This chain joins TRBV11-2 and TRBJ2-7; no clear D. Per the germline V gene, CDR1 is SGHAT and CDR2 is FQNNGV. This CDR3 region has 13 residues. V lost 3 bases to trimming and J lost 6 bases, with 12 bases between them. The CDR3 reads CASSFAAVGEQYF. The CDR3 DNA reads as TGTGCCAGCAGCTTCGCGGCAGTTGGCGAGCAGTACTTC.

The chain is built from TRBV7-6 and TRBJ2-7, with 8 nucleotides matching TRBD2. V gave up 1 base and J gave up 1 base; unmatched junction bases: 3. The CDR3 is 15 amino acids. Germline lookup yields CDR1 SGHVS and CDR2 FNYEAQ. As DNA, the CDR3 is TGTGCCAGCAGCTTAGTTGCGGGAGGTTCCTACGAGCAGTACTTC. This codes for CASSLVAGGSYEQYF. Complete variable domain (other parts from reference TRBV7-6 and TRBJ2-7): GAGVSQSPRYKVTKRGQDVALRCDPISGHVSLYWYRQALGQGPEFLTYFNYEAQQDKSGLPNDRFSAERPEGSISTLTIQRTEQRDSAMYRCASSLVAGGSYEQYFGPGTRLTVT.

The chain employs TRBV30 and TRBJ1-3; D remains unclear. The ends were cut back, 1 base at V and 3 bases at J, with 4 bases in the middle. The germline V gene has CDR1 GTSNPN and CDR2 SVGIG (reference sequence). The CDR3 is made up of 12 amino acids. The CDR3 nucleotides read TGTGCCTGGAGTGCCAGTGGAAACACCATATATTTT. It is translated as CAWSASGNTIYF.

V gene TRBV21-1 combines with J gene TRBJ2-5; the D segment call TRBD2 is taken from the table without a DNA check. TRBV21-1 is a pseudogene. CDR3 length: 20 amino acids. CDR3 nucleotides: TGTGCCAGCAGCAAAAACTGCACCCGACTAGCGGGGGGGAGCGGAGAGACCCAGTACTTC. Its protein product is CASSKNCTRLAGGSGETQYF.

This chain joins TRBV6-5 and TRBJ1-1; 7 bases line up with TRBD1. V was pared by 10 bases and J by 5 bases, with 16 bases of the junction left unmatched. This CDR3 is built from 15 residues. The germline CDR1 and CDR2 sequences are MNHEY and SVGAGI. Written as DNA, the CDR3 is TGTGCCACATACGTACAGGGGAATTATAGGACTGAAGCTTTCTTT. Its protein is CATYVQGNYRTEAFF.

Concerning this clone itself: The CDR3 ends on some other residue instead of the conserved phenylalanine or tryptophan, so this is likely a read error. The limits of the CDR3 on the DNA are not certain, so only TCRdb's listed CDR3 is given. The gene calls are TRBV27 and TRBJ1-5. Germline CDR1 MNHEY, CDR2 SMNVEV (reference sequence). The CDR3 totals 12 residues, both ends included. This chain's CDR3 is CASSLRDYALHR.

V is TRBV7-9 and J is TRBJ1-5; D gene unclear. The V end was cut by 5 bases, the J end by 9 bases, with 11 bases between. The CDR3 contains 12 residues. Germline V gene sequence: CDR1 SEHNR, CDR2 FQNEAQ (reference sequence). CDR3 residues: CASSNYGGPQHF. The CDR3 region has the DNA TGTGCCAGCAGCAACTATGGTGGGCCCCAGCATTTT. Filled out from reference TRBV7-9 and TRBJ1-5, the complete variable domain reads DTGVSQNPRHKITKRGQNVTFRCDPISEHNRLYWYRQTLGQGPEFLTYFQNEAQLEKSRLLSDRFSAERPKGSFSTLEIQRTEQGDSAMYLCASSNYGGPQHFGDGTRLSIL.

Only a few counts were recorded for this clone. The V and J genes are TRBV28 and TRBJ1-2; D remains ambiguous. This CDR3 comprises 12 residues. Trimming took off 5 bases at V and 5 bases at J, with 9 bases between the two ends. Germline lookup yields CDR1 MDHEN and CDR2 SYDVKM. The CDR3: CASSVREYGYTF. The CDR3 nucleotides are TGTGCCAGCAGTGTGAGAGAGTATGGCTACACCTTC.

The rearrangement joins TRBV6-5 to TRBJ1-5; no clear D. Trimming left V 5 bases short and J 6 bases short, with 8 bases between. The CDR3 contains 12 residues. CDR1 and CDR2 (germline): MNHEY, SVGAGI. CDR3 amino acids: CASSHPGQPQHF. DNA of the CDR3: TGTGCCAGCAGTCATCCGGGTCAGCCCCAGCATTTT.

The chain combines TRBV7-9 with TRBJ1-2, with 8 bases matching TRBD1. Germline values: CDR1 SEHNR, CDR2 FQNEAQ (reference sequence). The CDR3 covers 15 residues. The V and J ends lost 3 bases and 8 bases, in that order; junction bases with no gene match: 11. The CDR3 sequence: CASSFPAGGNEGYTF. The CDR3 DNA reads TGTGCCAGCAGCTTCCCCGCAGGGGGCAATGAGGGCTACACCTTC.

The CDR3 DNA sequence: TGTGCCAGCAGCTTATCGGACAAGGGCATATTGGGCGAGCAGTACTTC. Protein product: CASSLSDKGILGEQYF. This chain connects TRBV9 to TRBJ2-7; D is perhaps TRBD1 (5 bases). The CDR3 contains 16 residues. The germline gives CDR1 SGDLS, CDR2 YYNGEE. Trimming took off 4 bases at V and 6 bases at J, with 23 bases between the two ends. The entire variable domain, with the rest obtained from reference TRBV9 and TRBJ2-7, is as follows: DSGVTQTPKHLITATGQRVTLRCSPRSGDLSVYWYQQSLDQGLQFLIQYYNGEERAKGNILERFSAQQFPDLHSELNLSSLELGDSALYFCASSLSDKGILGEQYFGPGTRLTVT.